The next 8 T cell receptor beta chains were all read from a single sample in a study of post-analysis software for immune sequencing data. The TCR beta cDNA libraries carried unique molecular identifiers. TCRdb recomputed calls from the PCR reads with MiXCR, one row per CDR3 protein. This table has about half a million distinct CDR3 sequences, roughly 46% appearing once. Study results and caveats: When patients were compared with controls, roughly five TRBV segments were more frequent, TRBV5-6, TRBV5-1 and TRBV20-1 among them.

These receptors are not linked to any known antigen. Specimen: blood. The receptors come from a girl aged 10 to 17 with multiple sclerosis.

The gene calls are TRBV24-1 and TRBJ2-6; possibly TRBD1 or TRBD2 for D (5 bases each). Germline assignment: CDR1 KGHDR and CDR2 SFDVKD. The CDR3 runs to 18 residues. V was cut by 4 bases and J by 0 bases, with 15 bases left in between. CDR3 sequence (DNA): TGTGCCACCAGTGACAGCCGGGACCCAGGCTCTGGGGCCAACGTCCTGACTTTC. Its protein product is CATSDSRDPGSGANVLTF.

V usage is TRBV21-1 and J usage is TRBJ2-7. TRBV21-1 is shown as a pseudogene. CDR3 length equals 16 residues. The CDR3 protein is CASSKVLSGTLYEQYF. CDR3 in DNA: TGTGCCAGCAGCAAAGTATTGAGCGGGACGCTCTACGAGCAGTACTTC.

The chain is built from TRBV20-1 and TRBJ2-7; 9 nucleotides agree with TRBD2. The CDR3 contains 15 residues. CDR1 DFQATT and CDR2 SNEGSKA come from the germline V gene (reference sequence). The ends lost 6 bases at V and 0 bases at J; junction bases unmatched: 9. The CDR3 sequence is CSADSGSHISYEQYF. DNA for the CDR3: TGCAGTGCGGATAGCGGGAGCCATATCTCCTACGAGCAGTACTTC.

J is TRBJ2-7 and V is TRBV20-1; no reliable D call. This CDR3 is built from 14 residues. V was shortened by 8 bases and J by 1 base, with 18 bases between the two germline ends. Germline V gives CDR1 DFQATT, CDR2 SNEGSKA (reference sequence). Here the CDR3 reads CSTKTQGSSYEQYF. In DNA, the CDR3 is TGCAGTACCAAGACGCAAGGGTCATCCTACGAGCAGTACTTC.

The chain carries TRBV6-5 and TRBJ1-1; D may be TRBD1 (5 bases). The CDR3 sequence is 13 residues long. Germline CDR1 MNHEY, CDR2 SVGAGI. V lost 6 bases and J lost 0, with 8 bases in between. CDR3 amino acids: CASSGRVNTEAFF. The CDR3 DNA sequence: TGTGCCAGCAGCGGCAGGGTGAACACTGAAGCTTTCTTT.

This clonotype has only a few counts. This chain connects TRBV20-1 to TRBJ2-6, with unresolved D. Germline V gene sequence: CDR1 DFQATT, CDR2 SNEGSKA (reference sequence). The CDR3 is 14 amino acids. Trimming removed 3 bases from V and 1 base from J, with 7 bases in between. The CDR3 DNA sequence: TGCAGTGCTAGGTCTGGGTCTGGGGCCAACGTCCTGACTTTC. Its translation is CSARSGSGANVLTF.

The chain combines TRBV28 with TRBJ1-2; weak D call: TRBD1 (5 bases). The germline gives CDR1 MDHEN, CDR2 SYDVKM. Trimming shortened V by 4 bases and J by 8 bases, and 14 bases separated the two germline ends. The CDR3 contains 13 residues. The CDR3, as DNA: TGTGCCAGCAGTTCCCGACAGCCCGAGGGCTACACCTTC. Its translation is CASSSRQPEGYTF.

This clonotype was detected only a few times. The J gene is TRBJ1-4, the V gene TRBV20-1, with D possibly TRBD1 on 5 matching bases. Trimming left V 6 bases short and J 3 bases short, with 17 bases between. This CDR3 is 15 amino acids long. Germline CDR1 DFQATT, CDR2 SNEGSKA (reference sequence). This chain's CDR3 is CSAELGGMANEKLFF. CDR3 DNA: TGCAGTGCGGAACTGGGGGGGATGGCTAATGAAAAACTGTTTTTT.